The 21 T cell receptor beta chains below were found in one sample sequenced in a study of T cell clusters in autoimmune cytopenias (dated by TCRdb to the late 2010s). TRB amplification used 200 to 300 ng of peripheral blood genomic DNA, around 40,000 genome equivalents, per sample. Instrument on record: Illumina MiSeq. TRB rearrangements were amplified by multiplex PCR following a touch-down protocol, with the TRB-A and TRB-B primer pools mixed in one tube. Reads reprocessed by TCRdb are summarized as one entry per CDR3 protein sequence, and DNA is absent. The sample's clone listing holds 3,000 to 3,500 distinct CDR3 sequences. The ten largest clones take up 4.9% of the sample. The sequencing sample was made of peripheral blood. The receptors here all came from a human donor with an autoimmune cytopenia or autoimmune hepatitis (not recorded which).

The chain couples TRBV4-3 to TRBJ2-3. Germline CDR1 reads LGHNA; CDR2 reads YSLEER. The CDR3 has 15 residues. CDR3 sequence: CASSQDLGPTDTQYF.

J is TRBJ2-5 and V is TRBV18; the TCRdb call, TRBD2, lacks DNA for checking. CDR3 length equals 15 residues. Germline CDR1 reads KGHSH; CDR2 reads LQKENI. Here the CDR3 reads CASSSGLAGQETQYF.

V and J are TRBV29-1 and TRBJ1-1. The CDR3 sequence is 13 residues long. Germline V gene sequence: CDR1 SQVTM, CDR2 ANQGSEA. The chain's CDR3 is CSVLAGMNTEAFF.

This clonotype is labeled medium-sized based on frequency. CDR3 in amino acids: CASSLTGGYNEQFF. The chain is built from TRBV6-1 and TRBJ2-1; the TRBD1 assignment by TCRdb is unverifiable without DNA. Germline CDR1 MNHNS, CDR2 SASEGT. The CDR3 totals 14 residues.

In terms of frequency, this clonotype is medium-sized. The chain links TRBV6-5 to TRBJ2-1; TCRdb calls TRBD2, which cannot be checked without DNA. The CDR3 has 15 amino acids. The germline gives CDR1 MNHEY, CDR2 SVGAGI. The CDR3 sequence: CASSPYTIGGNEQFF.

This clonotype shows up as medium-sized by frequency. This chain connects TRBV18 to TRBJ1-5; with no DNA, the TCRdb D assignment of TRBD1 cannot be verified. Germline V gene data show CDR1 as KGHSH and CDR2 as LQKENI. The CDR3 totals 14 residues. The CDR3 loop is CASSPAGVNQPQHF.

Frequency places this clonotype as medium-sized. The chain has TRBV27 and TRBJ1-2; checking the TCRdb D call of TRBD1 is not possible without DNA. The CDR3 totals 14 residues. Germline CDR1 MNHEY, CDR2 SMNVEV (reference sequence). Here the CDR3 reads CASGDRGLIYGYTF.

Measured by frequency, this clonotype is medium-sized (0.01 to 0.1%). The rearrangement links TRBV29-1 to TRBJ2-1. Germline V gene data show CDR1 as SQVTM and CDR2 as ANQGSEA. The CDR3 is made up of 14 amino acids. This CDR3 reads CSVVTGARYNEQFF.

By frequency, this clonotype is medium-sized. This sequence joins TRBV12-3 or TRBV12-4 and TRBJ1-1. The CDR3 sequence is 11 residues long. Here the CDR3 reads CASSPNTEAFF.

Measured by frequency, this clonotype is medium-sized. The V gene is TRBV27, the J gene TRBJ1-2; TCRdb's assignment of TRBD1 cannot be checked, as there is no DNA. The germline V gene encodes CDR1 MNHEY and CDR2 SMNVEV (reference sequence). The CDR3 has 14 amino acids. CDR3 loop: CASRKGQMIYGYTF.

The chain has TRBV27 and TRBJ2-1; TCRdb's D call of TRBD2 is untestable without DNA. Germline V lookup: CDR1 MNHEY, CDR2 SMNVEV (reference sequence). The CDR3 covers 17 residues. The CDR3: CASGPWELGLSYNEQFF.

By frequency, this clonotype registers large. The V call is TRBV6-5, the J call TRBJ2-5. Per the germline V gene, CDR1 is MNHEY and CDR2 is SVGAGI. This CDR3 has 15 residues. The CDR3 is CASSYSNGGPETQYF.

Measured by frequency, this clonotype is medium-sized (0.01 to 0.1%). The rearrangement joins TRBV27 to TRBJ2-3; TCRdb outputs TRBD1, but without DNA this stays unchecked. Germline V gene lookup returns CDR1 MNHEY and CDR2 SMNVEV (reference sequence). The CDR3 has 17 residues. The CDR3 loop reads CASSLLGTGILDDTQYF.

J is TRBJ2-1 and V is TRBV27; absent DNA, TCRdb's TRBD2 call cannot be checked. CDR1 and CDR2 from the germline V gene are MNHEY and SMNVEV (reference sequence). This CDR3 region has 15 residues. CDR3 sequence reads: CASSPTSPPYNQQFF.

This chain connects TRBV5-4 to TRBJ2-1; TCRdb gives TRBD1 as the D gene, but with no DNA this cannot be confirmed. Looked up from germline, CDR1 is SGHNT and CDR2 is YYREEE (reference sequence). The CDR3 runs 13 residues. The CDR3 sequence: CASSPDSYNEQFF. Looking up the rest from reference TRBV5-4 and TRBJ2-1 gives the full variable domain: ETGVTQSPTHLIKTRGQQVTLRCSSQSGHNTVSWYQQALGQGPQFIFQYYREEENGRGNFPPRFSGLQFPNYSSELNVNALELDDSALYLCASSPDSYNEQFFGPGTRLTVL.

By frequency, this clonotype is medium-sized (0.01 to 0.1%). V gene TRBV6-5 combines with J gene TRBJ2-1; TCRdb indicates TRBD1, and absent DNA this call remains unverified. The CDR3 is made up of 16 amino acids. Germline values: CDR1 MNHEY, CDR2 SVGAGI. The CDR3 sequence is CASSRQGLSSYNEQFF.

This clonotype is called medium-sized based on its frequency. V usage is TRBV7-6 and J usage is TRBJ2-3; checking the TCRdb D call of TRBD2 is not possible without DNA. Germline CDR1 SGHVS, CDR2 FNYEAQ. The CDR3 is made up of 16 amino acids. The CDR3 loop reads CASSLSSGGEQDTQYF. The full variable domain, rest sourced from reference TRBV7-6 and TRBJ2-3, is GAGVSQSPRYKVTKRGQDVALRCDPISGHVSLYWYRQALGQGPEFLTYFNYEAQQDKSGLPNDRFSAERPEGSISTLTIQRTEQRDSAMYRCASSLSSGGEQDTQYFGPGTRLTVL.

The CDR3 protein is CSARDNTNYGYTF. The V call is TRBV20-1, the J call TRBJ1-2. The germline CDR1 and CDR2 sequences are DFQATT and SNEGSKA (reference sequence). CDR3 length: 13 amino acids.

Considering frequency, this clonotype is medium-sized. The CDR3: CASSLTGFYNEQFF. J is TRBJ2-1 and V is TRBV6-5; TCRdb names TRBD1, which stays unverified in the absence of DNA. Germline CDR1 MNHEY, CDR2 SVGAGI. The CDR3 extends over 14 amino acids.

The rearrangement joins TRBV12-3 or TRBV12-4 to TRBJ2-7; as DNA is missing, the TRBD1 call by TCRdb cannot be tested. The CDR3 length is 15 residues. CDR3 region: CASSFGTGNSYEQYF.

This clonotype is called medium-sized based on its frequency. The V gene is TRBV6-2 or TRBV6-3, the J gene TRBJ2-5; with no DNA, the TCRdb D assignment of TRBD2 cannot be verified. The CDR3 consists of 14 residues. From germline, CDR1 is MNHEY and CDR2 SVGEGT. The CDR3 reads CASSYLDEPETQYF.